This is a list of T cell receptor beta chains from one sample in a study of beta chain features in type 1 diabetes. The data were produced by immunoSEQ multiplex PCR, yet TCRdb's version contains in-frame clones alone and is incomplete. This table has 350,000 or so clones, about 19% appearing once. The sequenced sample was naive CD4+ T cells from blood. These receptor sequences come from a woman under 30 in good health. Both conserved end residues are part of each CDR3. A D gene is named only where the DNA matches it firmly. Some rows mark clone size as missing; the rest say once, few, many or name a class of expanded clone.

>TRBJ1-1|-|few|TRBV5-6
TGTGCCAGCAGCTTGGCCGCGCAGGGGTTCACTGAAGCTTTCTTT
CASSLAAQGFTEAFF
>TRBJ1-1|-|-|TRBV10-3
TGTGCCATCAGTGATTTAGTCCCCCCGGGAGCTTTCTTT
CAISDLVPPGAFF
>TRBJ2-6|TRBD1|few|TRBV4-1
TGCGCCAGCAGCCGATTGACAGGGGCACTCTCTGGGGCCAACGTCCTGACTTTC
CASSRLTGALSGANVLTF
>TRBJ2-7|TRBD2|-|TRBV30
TGTGCCTGGAGTGCTGGACTAGCGGGCTCCTACGAGCAGTACTTC
CAWSAGLAGSYEQYF
>TRBJ2-6|TRBD2|-|TRBV9
TGTGCCAGCAGCGCCGCCCGACTAGCGGGGGGGCCTGGGGCCAACGTCCTGACTTTC
CASSAARLAGGPGANVLTF
>TRBJ2-3|TRBD2|few|TRBV9
TGTGCCAGCACGGGAGAGGGGACTAGCGGCCCAGATACGCAGTATTTT
CASTGEGTSGPDTQYF
>TRBJ1-1|-|few|TRBV9
TGTGCCAGCAGCCCGGGGAGCGACACTGAAGCTTTCTTT
CASSPGSDTEAFF
>TRBJ1-4|TRBD1|few|TRBV2
TGTGCCAGCAGGATACAGGGGGCTCTGTCTAATGAAAAACTGTTTTTT
CASRIQGALSNEKLFF
>TRBJ2-6|-|-|TRBV5-1
TGCGCCAGCAGCTTGGCAACGGGTTCTGGGGCCAACGTCCTGACTTTC
CASSLATGSGANVLTF
>TRBJ2-6|TRBD1|-|TRBV19
TGTGCCAGTAGTATGGGGGACAGAACCTCTGGGGCCAACGTCCTGACTTTC
CASSMGDRTSGANVLTF
>TRBJ2-3|-|-|TRBV9
TGTGCCAGCAGCGCCTCCCTACGCACAGATACGCAGTATTTT
CASSASLRTDTQYF
>TRBJ2-3|-|-|TRBV5-1
TGCGCCAGCAGCTACCAGGGCACAGATACGCAGTATTTT
CASSYQGTDTQYF
>TRBJ2-4|TRBD1|-|TRBV4-1
TGCGCCAGCAGCCAAGTCTACGGGACAGCTAGGTACTTC
CASSQVYGTARYF
>TRBJ2-1|-|-|TRBV6-6
TGTGCCAGCAGACCTAGCCTCTACAATGAGCAGTTCTTC
CASRPSLYNEQFF
>TRBJ1-2|TRBD1|few|TRBV7-2
TGTGCCAGCAGCCCATGGGACAGCTATGGCTACACCTTC
CASSPWDSYGYTF
>TRBJ1-2|-|-|TRBV5-1
TGCGCCAGCAGCTTGGATATACGTCGGAGGGTGATTGGCTACACCTTC
CASSLDIRRRVIGYTF
>TRBJ2-5|TRBD1|-|TRBV2
TGTGCCACCCGGACAGGGGGCTGGGAGACCCAGTACTTC
CATRTGGWETQYF
>TRBJ1-2|TRBD1|few|TRBV6-5
TGTGCCAGCAGGCAGACAGGGGGGGGCTATGGCTACACCTTC
CASRQTGGGYGYTF
>TRBJ2-1|-|few|TRBV11-1
TGTGCCAGCAGCCGGTCTGAGTACAATGAGCAGTTCTTC
CASSRSEYNEQFF
>TRBJ1-1|-|once|TRBV15
TGTGCCACCAGCAGAGATGGGACACTGAACACTGAAGCTTTCTTT
CATSRDGTLNTEAFF
>TRBJ1-6|-|-|TRBV9
TGTGCCAGCAGCGAGTACGTTGGGAGCTCCTATAATTCACCCCTCCACTTT
CASSEYVGSSYNSPLHF
>TRBJ2-7|-|-|TRBV2
TGTGCCAGCAGCGTATACGAGCAGTACTTC
CASSVYEQYF
>TRBJ1-5|-|few|TRBV4-1
TGCGCCAGCAGCCCCCAACGGACAGGCAATCAGCCCCAGCATTTT
CASSPQRTGNQPQHF
>TRBJ2-5|TRBD1|-|TRBV30
TGTGCCAGCCGGGGACAGGGTCAAGAGACCCAGTACTTC
CASRGQGQETQYF
>TRBJ2-6|-|few|TRBV7-8
TGTGCCAGCAGTCGTTTCTCTGGGGCCAACGTCCTGACTTTC
CASSRFSGANVLTF
>TRBJ1-2|-|-|TRBV2
TGTGCCAGCAGTCCGAGGGTGCGGGGCTACACCTTC
CASSPRVRGYTF
>TRBJ2-5|TRBD1|-|TRBV7-2
TGTGCCAGCAGCAAGGCTACAGGGGTCCTTGGGGAGACCCAGTACTTC
CASSKATGVLGETQYF
>TRBJ2-7|TRBD1|-|TRBV6-6
TGTGCCAGCAGTTCTGGGACAGAGAGATACGAGCAGTACTTC
CASSSGTERYEQYF
>TRBJ2-3|TRBD1|-|TRBV2
TGTGCCAGCAGAGTCCGACAGGGGACAGATACGCAGTATTTT
CASRVRQGTDTQYF
>TRBJ2-7|TRBD1|-|TRBV5-4
TGTGCCAGCAGCTTGGTTGACAGGGCAGCCGAGCAGTACTTC
CASSLVDRAAEQYF
>TRBJ1-5|TRBD1|-|TRBV5-1
TGCGCCAGCAGCTACAAAAGAGTGGGACAGGGGGGAGTCGGCAATCAGCCCCAGCATTTT
CASSYKRVGQGGVGNQPQHF
>TRBJ2-7|TRBD2|few|TRBV5-1
TGCGCCAGCAGCCCGGGACTACACGAGCAGTACTTC
CASSPGLHEQYF
>TRBJ1-1|TRBD1|few|TRBV9
TGTGCCAGCAGCACACAGGGACAGCCGACTGAAGCTTTCTTT
CASSTQGQPTEAFF
>TRBJ2-1|TRBD2|-|TRBV5-1
TGCGCCAGCACTATAGGAGGGACTAGCGGCCACAATGAGCAGTTCTTC
CASTIGGTSGHNEQFF
>TRBJ1-1|-|few|TRBV19
TGTGCCACCTCAGGGCAGAACACTGAAGCTTTCTTT
CATSGQNTEAFF
>TRBJ1-1|-|few|TRBV25-1
TGTGCCAGCAGTGAATATGGGCAGGGTGTGGTGAACACTGAAGCTTTCTTT
CASSEYGQGVVNTEAFF
>TRBJ1-1|-|few|TRBV7-2
TGTGCCAGCAGCTTGGGCGGGTGGAACACTGAAGCTTTCTTT
CASSLGGWNTEAFF
>TRBJ1-2|-|-|TRBV6-6
TGTGCCAGCAGTTACGGGGCGGATAACTATGGCTACACCTTC
CASSYGADNYGYTF
>TRBJ2-5|TRBD2|-|TRBV29-1
TGCAGCGTCCCTAGCAGCGGGGCCTTGAGGGAGACCCAGTACTTC
CSVPSSGALRETQYF
>TRBJ2-3|-|-|TRBV2
TGTGCCAGCAGTGTAACAGATACGCAGTATTTT
CASSVTDTQYF
>TRBJ2-2|-|-|TRBV2
TGTGCCAGCAGTGAAGGTAGCGGGAACACCGGGGAGCTGTTTTTT
CASSEGSGNTGELFF
>TRBJ2-7|TRBD1|-|TRBV7-6
TGTGCCAGCAGCTTAGCTCCCCAGGGGGCTGGGCCCTACGAGCAGTACTTC
CASSLAPQGAGPYEQYF
>TRBJ1-2|-|-|TRBV5-1
TGCGCCAGTGGACAAACCTATGGCTACACCTTC
CASGQTYGYTF
>TRBJ2-3|-|-|TRBV9
TGTGCCAGCAGCCGTAACACAGATACGCAGTATTTT
CASSRNTDTQYF
>TRBJ1-3|TRBD1|-|TRBV30
TGTGCCTGGAGGGGACAGGGAGGTGGAAACACCATATATTTT
CAWRGQGGGNTIYF
>TRBJ2-3|TRBD2|few|TRBV5-1
TGCGCCAGCAGCCTCTCACTAGCGGGAGACGCCGTAGATACGCAGTATTTT
CASSLSLAGDAVDTQYF
>TRBJ1-4|-|-|TRBV29-1
TGCAGCGTTGATACTACGAGTGAAAAACTGTTTTTT
CSVDTTSEKLFF
>TRBJ2-3|TRBD1|few|TRBV19
TGTGCCAGTAGTTTGGGACAGGCAGACACAGATACGCAGTATTTT
CASSLGQADTDTQYF
>TRBJ1-1|-|-|TRBV2
TGTGCCAGCAAGCGGGGACAAAACACTGAAGCTTTCTTT
CASKRGQNTEAFF
>TRBJ1-2|-|few|TRBV30
TGTGCCCGGAGTACAGGGAACTATGGCTACACCTTC
CARSTGNYGYTF
>TRBJ1-2|TRBD1|few|TRBV30
TGTGCCTGGAGTGGTACAGGGGGTGGCTACACCTTC
CAWSGTGGGYTF
>TRBJ2-3|TRBD2|-|TRBV7-2
TGTGCCAGCAGCTTAGGGCTGACTAGCGGAGGAGATACGCAGTATTTT
CASSLGLTSGGDTQYF